This entry lists 9 T cell receptor beta chains sequenced from one sample in a study of blood T cell repertoires in COVID-19. Produced via immunoSEQ multiplex PCR; TCRdb's table is partial and in-frame only. The table includes about 350,000 clones, roughly 87% detected once. Sequenced material: PBMCs or T cells enriched from blood (not recorded which). These receptors came from a woman under 40 who had recovered from COVID-19.

V usage is TRBV5-1 and J usage is TRBJ1-1; tentative D call: TRBD1 (6 bases). The V end was cut by 4 bases, the J end by 3 bases, with 13 bases between. Per germline, CDR1 SGHRS and CDR2 YFSETQ. The CDR3 sequence is 14 residues long. The CDR3 reads CASSRREGDTEAFF. CDR3 DNA: TGCGCCAGCAGCCGGAGGGAGGGGGACACTGAAGCTTTCTTT.

J is TRBJ2-7 and V is TRBV21-1; whether TRBD2, the table's D call, matches the DNA was not checked. TRBV21-1 counts as a pseudogene. CDR3 length: 18 amino acids. The CDR3 bases are TGTGCCAGCAGCAAAACTAGCGGGGGCTCCTTAAGCTCCTACGAGCAGTACTTC. As protein: CASSKTSGGSLSSYEQYF.

The table lists this clone with a few counts. The gene calls are TRBV5-6 and TRBJ1-5; D gene ambiguous. There are 13 residues in the CDR3. Germline V gene data show CDR1 as SGHDT and CDR2 as YYEEEE. Trimming cost V 2 bases and J 6 bases, with 9 bases left between them. CDR3 in DNA: TGTGCCAGCAGCTTCAAGGAGGGTCAGCCCCAGCATTTT. Its protein product is CASSFKEGQPQHF.

V and J are TRBV7-6 and TRBJ1-2, with 8 bases lining up with TRBD1. Per the germline V gene, CDR1 is SGHVS and CDR2 is FNYEAQ. This CDR3 region has 14 residues. V lost 1 base to trimming and J lost 5 bases; unmatched junction nucleotides: 3. The CDR3 loop is CASSLGHRGYGYTF. CDR3 in DNA: TGTGCCAGCAGCTTAGGGCACAGGGGGTATGGCTACACCTTC.

V usage is TRBV28 and J usage is TRBJ1-2; D is unclear. Trimming removed 5 bases from V and 4 bases from J, with 17 bases in between. CDR3 size: 15 residues. CDR1 MDHEN and CDR2 SYDVKM come from the germline V gene. This chain's CDR3 is CASSAHSKRGYGYTF. The CDR3 coding sequence is TGTGCCAGCAGTGCTCACAGCAAACGGGGCTATGGCTACACCTTC.

The chain recombines TRBV25-1 with TRBJ2-2; 8 bases align to TRBD1. The V segment lost 4 bases and the J segment 5 bases; nucleotides outside the gene matches: 9. This CDR3 is built from 16 residues. Germline V gene data show CDR1 as MGHDK and CDR2 as SYGVNS. The CDR3 protein is CASSVGGRGRTGELFF. As DNA, the CDR3 is TGTGCCAGCAGTGTCGGCGGCAGGGGGCGAACCGGGGAGCTGTTTTTT.

The rearrangement links TRBV2 to TRBJ2-2; 10 nucleotides line up with TRBD2. CDR3 length: 15 amino acids. Looked up from germline, CDR1 is SNHLY and CDR2 is FYNNEI. J was trimmed by 1 base and V by 6 bases; bases with no gene match: 2. As DNA, the CDR3 is TGTGCCAGCAGCCGACTAGCGGGGAACACCGGGGAGCTGTTTTTT. It translates to CASSRLAGNTGELFF.

This chain uses TRBV7-2 with TRBJ2-1; no firm D call. Germline assignment: CDR1 SGHTA and CDR2 FQGNSA. With 1 base removed from V and 9 bases from J, the gap between germline ends came to 13 bases. The CDR3 loop spans 14 amino acids. CDR3 sequence reads: CASSLGAGPGEQFF. The DNA of the CDR3 is TGTGCCAGCAGCTTAGGGGCCGGCCCCGGTGAGCAGTTCTTC.

The chain combines TRBV24-1 with TRBJ1-2; TRBD1 matches at 9 bases. CDR1 is KGHDR, CDR2 SFDVKD, per germline. The CDR3 contains 15 residues. Germline trimming cut 3 bases from V and 7 bases from J; bases unmatched to any gene: 8. For the CDR3, the DNA is TGTGCCACCAGTGATCCCGGGACAGGGAGGGCTGGCTACACCTTC. Protein product: CATSDPGTGRAGYTF.